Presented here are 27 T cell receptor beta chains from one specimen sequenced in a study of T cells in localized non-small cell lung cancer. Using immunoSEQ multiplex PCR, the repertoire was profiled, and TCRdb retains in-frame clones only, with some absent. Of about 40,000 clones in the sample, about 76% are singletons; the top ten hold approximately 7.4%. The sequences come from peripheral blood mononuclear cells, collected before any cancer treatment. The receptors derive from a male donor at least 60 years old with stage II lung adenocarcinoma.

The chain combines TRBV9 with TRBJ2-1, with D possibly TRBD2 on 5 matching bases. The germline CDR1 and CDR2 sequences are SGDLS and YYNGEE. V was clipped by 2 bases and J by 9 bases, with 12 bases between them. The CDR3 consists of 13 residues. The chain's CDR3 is CASSVSSLGEQFF. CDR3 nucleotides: TGTGCCAGCAGCGTTTCTAGCCTTGGTGAGCAGTTCTTC.

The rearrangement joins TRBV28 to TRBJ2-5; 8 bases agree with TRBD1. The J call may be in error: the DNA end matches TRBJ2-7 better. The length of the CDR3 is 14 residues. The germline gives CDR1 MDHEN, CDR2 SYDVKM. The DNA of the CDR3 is TGTGCCAGCGGACCTCCCGGACAGGGATACGAGCAGTACTTC. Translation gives CASGPPGQGYEQYF.

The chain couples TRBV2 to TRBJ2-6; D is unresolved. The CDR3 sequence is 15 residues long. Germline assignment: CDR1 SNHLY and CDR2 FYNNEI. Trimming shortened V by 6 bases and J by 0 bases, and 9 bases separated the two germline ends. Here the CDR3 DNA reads TGTGCCAGCAGCCCCATGGTCTCTGGGGCCAACGTCCTGACTTTC. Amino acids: CASSPMVSGANVLTF.

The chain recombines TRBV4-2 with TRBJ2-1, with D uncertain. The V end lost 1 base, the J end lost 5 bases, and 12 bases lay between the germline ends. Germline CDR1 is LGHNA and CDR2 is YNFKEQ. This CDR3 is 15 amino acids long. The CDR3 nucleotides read TGTGCCAGCAGCCAAGGAAATCTAGAGCACAATGAGCAGTTCTTC. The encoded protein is CASSQGNLEHNEQFF.

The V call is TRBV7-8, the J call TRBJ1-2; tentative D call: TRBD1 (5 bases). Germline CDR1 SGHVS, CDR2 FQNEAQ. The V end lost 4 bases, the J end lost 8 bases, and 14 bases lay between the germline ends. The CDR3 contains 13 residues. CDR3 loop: CASSSRDGGGYTF. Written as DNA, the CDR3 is TGTGCCAGCAGCTCCCGGGACGGGGGGGGCTACACCTTC.

The chain's CDR3 is CASSSALPGQGKAEQYF. The DNA of the CDR3 is TGTGCCAGTAGTAGCGCACTTCCGGGACAGGGTAAAGCCGAGCAGTACTTC. The chain is built from TRBV19 and TRBJ2-7, with 9 bases aligning to TRBD1. CDR3 length equals 17 residues. CDR1 is LNHDA, CDR2 SQIVND, per germline (reference sequence). The V segment lost 4 bases and the J segment 6 bases; nucleotides outside the gene matches: 16.

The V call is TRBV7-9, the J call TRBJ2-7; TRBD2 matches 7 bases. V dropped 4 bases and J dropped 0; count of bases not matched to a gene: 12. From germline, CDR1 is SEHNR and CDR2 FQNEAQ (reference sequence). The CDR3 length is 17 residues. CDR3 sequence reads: CASSSRTERGRSYEQYF. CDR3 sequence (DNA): TGTGCCAGCAGCTCTCGCACCGAGCGGGGACGCTCCTACGAGCAGTACTTC.

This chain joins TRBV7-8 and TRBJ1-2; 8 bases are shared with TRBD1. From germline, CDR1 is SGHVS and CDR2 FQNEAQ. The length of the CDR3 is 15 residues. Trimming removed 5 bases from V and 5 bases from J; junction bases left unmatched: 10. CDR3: CASSLSRTGTYGYTF. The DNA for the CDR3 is TGTGCCAGCAGCCTCAGCCGGACAGGGACGTATGGCTACACCTTC.

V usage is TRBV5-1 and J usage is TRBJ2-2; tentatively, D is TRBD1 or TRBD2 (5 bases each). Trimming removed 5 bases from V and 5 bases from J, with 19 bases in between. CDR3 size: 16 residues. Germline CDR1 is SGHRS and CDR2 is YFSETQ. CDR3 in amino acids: CASSQGESGRTGELFF. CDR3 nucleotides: TGCGCCAGCAGTCAAGGGGAGTCAGGGAGAACCGGGGAGCTGTTTTTT.

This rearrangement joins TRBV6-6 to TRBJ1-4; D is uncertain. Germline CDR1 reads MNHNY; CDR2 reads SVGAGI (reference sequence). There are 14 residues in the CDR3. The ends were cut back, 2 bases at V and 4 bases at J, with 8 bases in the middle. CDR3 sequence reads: CASSYGHGNEKLFF. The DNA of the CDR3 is TGTGCCAGCAGTTACGGCCATGGTAATGAAAAACTGTTTTTT.

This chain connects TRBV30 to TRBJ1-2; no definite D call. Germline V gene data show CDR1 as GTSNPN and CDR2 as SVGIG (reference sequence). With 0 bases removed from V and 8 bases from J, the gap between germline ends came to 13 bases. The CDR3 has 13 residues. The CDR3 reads CAWSVPETGGYTF. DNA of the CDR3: TGTGCCTGGAGTGTACCGGAGACGGGAGGCTACACCTTC.

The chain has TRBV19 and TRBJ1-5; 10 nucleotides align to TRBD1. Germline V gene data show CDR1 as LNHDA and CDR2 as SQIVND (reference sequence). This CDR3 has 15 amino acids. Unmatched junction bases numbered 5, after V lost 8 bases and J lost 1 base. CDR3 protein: CASRTGQGSNQPQHF. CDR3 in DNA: TGTGCCAGTCGGACGGGACAGGGGAGCAATCAGCCCCAGCATTTT.

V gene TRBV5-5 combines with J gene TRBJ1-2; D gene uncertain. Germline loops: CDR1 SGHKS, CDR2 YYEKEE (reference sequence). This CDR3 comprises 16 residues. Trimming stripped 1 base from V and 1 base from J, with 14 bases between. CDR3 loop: CASSLRAEVGNYGYTF. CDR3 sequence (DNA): TGTGCCAGCAGCTTGAGGGCAGAAGTAGGTAACTATGGCTACACCTTC.

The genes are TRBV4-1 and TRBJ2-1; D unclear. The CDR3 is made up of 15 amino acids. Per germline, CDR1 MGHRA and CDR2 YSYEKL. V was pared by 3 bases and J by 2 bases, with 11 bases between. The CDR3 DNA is TGCGCCAGCAGCCACACCGAACTCGCCTACAATGAGCAGTTCTTC. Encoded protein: CASSHTELAYNEQFF.

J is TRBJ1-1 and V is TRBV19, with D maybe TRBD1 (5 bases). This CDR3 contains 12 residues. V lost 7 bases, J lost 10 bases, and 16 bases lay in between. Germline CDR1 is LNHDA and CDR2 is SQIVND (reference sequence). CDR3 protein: CASTKRDGGAFF. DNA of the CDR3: TGTGCCAGTACTAAAAGGGACGGTGGAGCTTTCTTT.

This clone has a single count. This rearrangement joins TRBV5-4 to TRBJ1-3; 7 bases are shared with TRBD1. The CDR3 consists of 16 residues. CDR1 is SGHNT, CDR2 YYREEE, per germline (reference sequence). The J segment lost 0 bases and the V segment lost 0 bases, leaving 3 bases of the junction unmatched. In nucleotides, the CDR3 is TGTGCCAGCAGCTTGGGTGCAGGGGGCTCTGGAAACACCATATATTTT. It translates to CASSLGAGGSGNTIYF.

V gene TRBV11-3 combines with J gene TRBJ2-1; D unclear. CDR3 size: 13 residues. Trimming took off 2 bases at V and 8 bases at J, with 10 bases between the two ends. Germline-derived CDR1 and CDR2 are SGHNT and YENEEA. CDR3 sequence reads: CASSLSQSDEQFF. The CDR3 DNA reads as TGTGCCAGCAGCTTAAGCCAATCGGATGAGCAGTTCTTC.

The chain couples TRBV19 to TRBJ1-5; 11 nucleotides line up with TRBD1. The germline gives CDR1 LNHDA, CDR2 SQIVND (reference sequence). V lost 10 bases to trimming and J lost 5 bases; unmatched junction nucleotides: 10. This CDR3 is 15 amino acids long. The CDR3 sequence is CATEDRGLGDQPQHF. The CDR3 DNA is TGTGCCACTGAGGACAGGGGGCTAGGTGATCAGCCCCAGCATTTT.

Written as DNA, the CDR3 is TGTGCCAGCTCACCGTGGGGCACACACACTATCTCTGGAAACACCATATATTTT. Translating gives CASSPWGTHTISGNTIYF. The gene calls are TRBV18 and TRBJ1-3; TRBD1 might be the D (5 bases). Trimming cost V 3 bases and J 0 bases, with 18 bases left between them. The CDR3 totals 18 residues. The germline V gene encodes CDR1 KGHSH and CDR2 LQKENI.

The chain's CDR3 is CASSYSSGSSTDTQYF. CDR3 sequence (DNA): TGTGCCAGCAGTTACTCGAGCGGGTCAAGCACAGATACGCAGTATTTT. This chain connects TRBV6-5 to TRBJ2-3, with D possibly TRBD2 on 6 matching bases. This CDR3 contains 16 residues. V was cut by 0 bases and J by 0 bases, with 10 bases left in between. CDR1 MNHEY and CDR2 SVGAGI come from the germline V gene.

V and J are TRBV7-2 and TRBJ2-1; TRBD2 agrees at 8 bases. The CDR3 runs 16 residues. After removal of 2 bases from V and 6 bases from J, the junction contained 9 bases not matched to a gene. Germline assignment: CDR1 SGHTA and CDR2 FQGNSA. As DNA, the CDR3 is TGTGCCAGCAGCTTAAATCAGGCTAGCGGGCGCAATGAGCAGTTCTTC. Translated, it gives CASSLNQASGRNEQFF.

CDR3: CSVGGQATEAFF. Written as DNA, the CDR3 is TGCAGCGTTGGGGGACAGGCGACTGAAGCTTTCTTT. The chain employs TRBV29-1 and TRBJ1-1, with TRBD1 matching 8 bases. J was trimmed by 5 bases and V by 4 bases; bases with no gene match: 3. CDR1 is SQVTM, CDR2 ANQGSEA, per germline. CDR3 length equals 12 residues.

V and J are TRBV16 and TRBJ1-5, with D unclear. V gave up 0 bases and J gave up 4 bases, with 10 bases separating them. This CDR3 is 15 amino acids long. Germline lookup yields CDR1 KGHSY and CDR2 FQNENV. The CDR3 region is CASSQSASPNQPQHF. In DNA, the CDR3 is TGTGCCAGCAGCCAATCCGCCAGTCCGAATCAGCCCCAGCATTTT.

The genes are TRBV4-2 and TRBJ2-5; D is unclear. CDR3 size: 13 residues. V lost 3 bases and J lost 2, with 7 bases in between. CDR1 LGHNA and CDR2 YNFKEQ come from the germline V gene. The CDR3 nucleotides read TGTGCCAGCAGCCAGGGTTTACAAGAGACCCAGTACTTC. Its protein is CASSQGLQETQYF.

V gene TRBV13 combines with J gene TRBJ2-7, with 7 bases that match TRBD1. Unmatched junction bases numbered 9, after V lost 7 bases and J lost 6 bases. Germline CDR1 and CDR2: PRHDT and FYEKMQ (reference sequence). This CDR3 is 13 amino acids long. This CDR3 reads CASNLGQESEQYF. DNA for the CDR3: TGTGCCAGCAACCTAGGACAGGAGAGCGAGCAGTACTTC. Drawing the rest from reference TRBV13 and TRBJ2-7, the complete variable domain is AAGVIQSPRHLIKEKRETATLKCYPIPRHDTVYWYQQGPGQDPQFLISFYEKMQSDKGSIPDRFSAQQFSDYHSELNMSSLELGDSALYFCASNLGQESEQYFGPGTRLTVT.

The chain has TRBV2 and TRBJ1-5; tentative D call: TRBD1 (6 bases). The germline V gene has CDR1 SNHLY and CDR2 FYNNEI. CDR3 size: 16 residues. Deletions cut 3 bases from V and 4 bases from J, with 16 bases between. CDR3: CASSDGRGLGNQPQHF. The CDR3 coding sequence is TGTGCCAGCAGTGATGGACGGGGGCTGGGGAATCAGCCCCAGCATTTT.

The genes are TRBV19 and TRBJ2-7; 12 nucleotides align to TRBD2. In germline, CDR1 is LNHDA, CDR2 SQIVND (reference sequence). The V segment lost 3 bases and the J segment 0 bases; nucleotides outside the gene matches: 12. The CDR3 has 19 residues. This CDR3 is CASSIFSTSGGGISYEQYF. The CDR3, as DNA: TGTGCCAGTAGTATTTTTTCGACTAGCGGGGGAGGGATCTCCTACGAGCAGTACTTC. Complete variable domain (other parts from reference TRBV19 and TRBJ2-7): DGGITQSPKYLFRKEGQNVTLSCEQNLNHDAMYWYRQDPGQGLRLIYYSQIVNDFQKGDIAEGYSVSREKKESFPLTVTSAQKNPTAFYLCASSIFSTSGGGISYEQYFGPGTRLTVT.